The rows below give T cell receptor beta chains drawn from one sample of a study of OX40 agonist ivuxolimab in advanced cancers. The method was immunoSEQ multiplex PCR; TCRdb's version includes in-frame clones alone and lacks a portion of them. The repertoire consists of tens of thousands of clones, with 79% occurring once and the leading ten covering approximately 11%. Sequenced material: CD4+ or CD8+ T cells sorted from blood, taken in a trial of the OX40 agonist ivuxolimab. The receptors originated from an adult with an advanced solid tumor such as melanoma, head and neck, liver or kidney cancer. Each CDR3 is given with its conserved first and last residue. Each record gives: V gene, J gene, D gene, clone size, CDR3 DNA, CDR3 protein. D genes are given only for firm matches. The size of a clone is reported for some rows only, either as once, few or many, or as a class for expanded clones.

TRBV28,TRBJ1-2,TRBD1,NA,TGTGCCAGCAGTGGGACAGCTAACTATGGCTACACCTTC,CASSGTANYGYTF
TRBV27,TRBJ1-3,NA,NA,TGTGCCAGCTCTTTCACGGGTACCTCTGGAAACACCATATATTTT,CASSFTGTSGNTIYF
TRBV10-3,TRBJ2-3,NA,NA,TGTGCCATCAGTGACCCTACTATTTCCACAGATACGCAGTATTTT,CAISDPTISTDTQYF
TRBV5-6,TRBJ2-2,NA,NA,TGTGCCAGCAGCCAAGATTGGGCCGGGGCTGAAACGAACACCGGGGAGCTGTTTTTT,CASSQDWAGAETNTGELFF
TRBV2,TRBJ1-1,TRBD1,once,TGTGCCATCCAGACAGGGGGCACTGAAGCTTTCTTT,CAIQTGGTEAFF
TRBV19,TRBJ1-2,TRBD1,NA,TGTGCCAGTGAATCCAGGGGGCATGGCTACACCTTC,CASESRGHGYTF
TRBV5-5,TRBJ2-1,TRBD2,once,TGTGCCAGCAGCTCCGAGGGGTCTAGCGGCAATGAGCAGTTCTTC,CASSSEGSSGNEQFF
TRBV5-1,TRBJ2-7,NA,NA,TGCGCCAGCAGCTTGGTGATTCGCGGAGAAAGCTACGAGCAGTACTTC,CASSLVIRGESYEQYF
TRBV19,TRBJ2-1,TRBD1,NA,TGTGCCAGTAGTATAGGGACAGGGCTGGATGAGCAGTTCTTC,CASSIGTGLDEQFF
TRBV18,TRBJ2-2,NA,once,TGTGCCAGCTCATCGCAGACCCCTTCCCAAACCGGGGAGCTGTTTTTT,CASSSQTPSQTGELFF
TRBV7-2,TRBJ2-7,TRBD2,NA,TGTGCCAGCAGCTACTTAGGGACTAGCGGGAGCGTATACGAGCAGTACTTC,CASSYLGTSGSVYEQYF
TRBV9,TRBJ1-2,NA,NA,TGTGCCAGCAGAGGGACGGGCTACACCTTC,CASRGTGYTF
TRBV6-1,TRBJ1-2,NA,once,TGTGCCAGCAGTGAAGCGCGGTCCCCTATTTATGGCTACACCTTC,CASSEARSPIYGYTF
TRBV5-1,TRBJ1-1,NA,NA,TGCGCCAGCAGCGGTCCGGGAAACATGAACACTGAAGCTTTCTTT,CASSGPGNMNTEAFF
TRBV4-1,TRBJ2-1,TRBD2,NA,TGCGCCAGCAGCCAAGTAACTAGCGGGTACAATGAGCAGTTCTTC,CASSQVTSGYNEQFF